A selection of T cell receptor beta chains follows, all from one sample in a study of T cell responses to AZD1222 COVID-19 vaccine. Some clones are missing from TCRdb's copy, which holds only in-frame ones; the method was immunoSEQ multiplex PCR. The sample carries 190,000 or so clones, approximately 91% recorded once. The sequencing here drew on peripheral blood, taken 28 days after the second AZD1222 dose. These receptors were obtained from an adult who received the AZD1222 COVID-19 vaccine. Each CDR3 is given with its conserved first and last residue. Each record gives: V gene, D gene, J gene, CDR3 protein, CDR3 DNA. A D gene is named only where the DNA matches it firmly.

V gene: TRBV28; D gene: TRBD1; J gene: TRBJ2-7; CDR3 protein: CASSTWPTGKEQYF; CDR3 DNA: TGTGCCAGCAGCACTTGGCCGACAGGGAAAGAGCAGTACTTC
V gene: TRBV6-1; D gene: TRBD1; J gene: TRBJ1-5; CDR3 protein: CASSEADRANQPQHF; CDR3 DNA: TGTGCCAGCAGTGAAGCTGACAGGGCTAATCAGCCCCAGCATTTT
V gene: TRBV5-8; D gene: -; J gene: TRBJ1-3; CDR3 protein: CASSLLGMASGNTIYF; CDR3 DNA: TGTGCCAGCAGCTTACTGGGTATGGCCTCTGGAAACACCATATATTTT
V gene: TRBV15; D gene: -; J gene: TRBJ1-1; CDR3 protein: CATSRRRRGNTEAFF; CDR3 DNA: TGTGCCACCAGCCGTAGGAGGCGGGGTAACACTGAAGCTTTCTTT
V gene: TRBV4-2; D gene: -; J gene: TRBJ2-4; CDR3 protein: CASSGAKNIQYF; CDR3 DNA: TGTGCCAGCAGTGGGGCCAAAAACATTCAGTACTTC
V gene: TRBV29-1; D gene: -; J gene: TRBJ1-1; CDR3 protein: CSGRDPNTEAFF; CDR3 DNA: TGCAGCGGCCGGGATCCTAACACTGAAGCTTTCTTT
V gene: TRBV10-1; D gene: -; J gene: TRBJ2-1; CDR3 protein: CASSEGGPAHEQFF; CDR3 DNA: TGCGCCAGCAGTGAGGGGGGACCGGCCCATGAGCAGTTCTTC
V gene: TRBV12-5; D gene: -; J gene: TRBJ1-2; CDR3 protein: CASGAGGGWPYGYTF; CDR3 DNA: TGTGCTAGTGGTGCGGGTGGAGGGTGGCCTTATGGCTACACCTTC
V gene: TRBV4-2; D gene: -; J gene: TRBJ1-1; CDR3 protein: CASSQPGGGMVEAFF; CDR3 DNA: TGTGCCAGCAGCCAACCTGGAGGAGGGATGGTTGAAGCTTTCTTT
V gene: TRBV18; D gene: -; J gene: TRBJ2-6; CDR3 protein: CASSPRGALPSGANVLTF; CDR3 DNA: TGTGCCAGCTCACCGAGGGGGGCTTTGCCCTCTGGGGCCAACGTCCTGACTTTC
V gene: TRBV19; D gene: TRBD2; J gene: TRBJ2-2; CDR3 protein: CASSDPSSGSGTGELFF; CDR3 DNA: TGTGCCAGTAGTGACCCCTCTAGCGGGAGCGGGACCGGGGAGCTGTTTTTT
V gene: TRBV21-1; D gene: -; J gene: TRBJ2-6; CDR3 protein: CASRQYSGANVLTF; CDR3 DNA: TGTGCCAGCAGACAGTACTCTGGGGCCAACGTCCTGACTTTC
V gene: TRBV7-2; D gene: -; J gene: TRBJ2-4; CDR3 protein: CASSLVSTLSGENIQYF; CDR3 DNA: TGTGCCAGCAGCTTAGTTTCAACCTTGTCAGGGGAAAACATTCAGTACTTC
V gene: TRBV5-1; D gene: -; J gene: TRBJ2-3; CDR3 protein: CASAGARGADTQYF; CDR3 DNA: TGCGCCAGCGCCGGGGCCAGAGGGGCAGATACGCAGTATTTT
V gene: TRBV19; D gene: -; J gene: TRBJ1-3; CDR3 protein: CASSITGHSGNTIYF; CDR3 DNA: TGTGCCAGTAGTATTACAGGACACTCTGGAAACACCATATATTTT
V gene: TRBV9; D gene: -; J gene: TRBJ2-2; CDR3 protein: CASSPGGFGTGELFF; CDR3 DNA: TGTGCCAGCAGCCCCGGGGGATTCGGGACCGGGGAGCTGTTTTTT
V gene: TRBV9; D gene: TRBD2; J gene: TRBJ2-1; CDR3 protein: CASSVRGLAGGGVEQFF; CDR3 DNA: TGTGCCAGCAGCGTGCGGGGACTAGCGGGAGGAGGAGTTGAGCAGTTCTTC
V gene: TRBV2; D gene: TRBD2; J gene: TRBJ2-7; CDR3 protein: CASSGGFAGAYEQYF; CDR3 DNA: TGTGCCAGCAGTGGGGGCTTTGCGGGGGCCTACGAGCAGTACTTC